The sequence of this T cell receptor (beta chain) was determined in a study of OX40 agonist ivuxolimab in advanced cancers. Across the study: Ivuxolimab doses were 0.01, 0.1, 0.3, 1.5, 3 or 10 mg/kg every 2 weeks.

This clone was recorded a few times. Its target is unknown. Blood samples were obtained at baseline, cycle 4 day 1, and cycle 7 day 1. Notes on the study in general: Within 6 weeks, CD4+ and CD8+ blood T cells expanded clonally at 0.1 to 3.0 mg/kg.

TCRdb's copy holds only in-frame clones and misses some; the assay was immunoSEQ multiplex PCR. Found here are 48,000 or so clones, 70% to 90% of them singletons; the top ten hold around 9%. The V end was cut by 0 bases, the J end by 0 bases, with 18 bases between. Germline V gene data show CDR1 as SGHNT and CDR2 as YYREEE (reference sequence). The CDR3 totals 18 residues. The chain links TRBV5-4 to TRBJ1-1; D uncertain. The receptor was derived from an adult with an advanced solid tumor such as melanoma, head and neck, liver or kidney cancer. The sample in question was CD4+ or CD8+ T cells sorted from blood, obtained in a trial of the OX40 agonist ivuxolimab. The CDR3 is CASSLADGFVTMNTEAFF. In nucleotides, the CDR3 is TGTGCCAGCAGCTTGGCGGACGGATTTGTGACAATGAACACTGAAGCTTTCTTT.